These 12 T cell receptor beta chains were sequenced from one sample in a study of blood T cell repertoires in COVID-19. Only in-frame clones appear in the TCRdb table, and some are missing; sequencing was by immunoSEQ multiplex PCR. The profile shows approximately 240,000 clones, over 90% of them singletons. The sequenced sample was peripheral blood. Receptors originate from a man aged 25 to 45 with COVID-19, enrolled during active disease.

This clone appeared a single time. V and J are TRBV10-3 and TRBJ1-2; 10 positions agree with TRBD1. Trimming took 0 bases from V and 7 from J; bases not matched to a gene: 5. The V gene's germline CDR1 is ENHRY and CDR2 SYGVKD. This CDR3 has 15 residues. Here the CDR3 DNA reads TGTGCCATCAGTGAGTCGGGGGACAGGGGTGGTGGCTACACCTTC. Its protein is CAISESGDRGGGYTF.

The rearrangement joins TRBV19 to TRBJ1-5; TRBD1 matches at 9 bases. The CDR3 runs to 14 residues. Germline-derived CDR1 and CDR2 are LNHDA and SQIVND (reference sequence). The trim removed 5 bases at V and 7 bases at J, leaving 6 bases unmatched. In nucleotides, the CDR3 is TGTGCCAGTAGTGGGACAGGGAAGAACCAGCCCCAGCATTTT. Amino acids: CASSGTGKNQPQHF.

This clone has only a few counts. V is TRBV2 and J is TRBJ1-5; TRBD1 matches 9 bases. The V and J ends lost 6 bases and 5 bases, in that order; junction bases with no gene match: 5. CDR1 and CDR2 from the germline V gene are SNHLY and FYNNEI. This CDR3 has 14 amino acids. The CDR3 DNA reads as TGTGCCAGCAGGGAGAACAGGGGGCATCAGCCCCAGCATTTT. As protein: CASRENRGHQPQHF.

The chain has TRBV3-1 (or the pseudogene TRBV3-2) and TRBJ1-5, with 9 bases that match TRBD1. The CDR3 runs 17 residues. J lost 3 bases, V lost 1 base, and 7 bases had no gene match. CDR1 is LGHDT and CDR2 is YNNKEL in the germline V gene (reference sequence). The CDR3 sequence: CASSQGAGQGFNQPQHF. As DNA, the CDR3 is TGTGCCAGCAGCCAAGGGGCAGGACAGGGGTTCAATCAGCCCCAGCATTTT.

The chain employs TRBV30 and TRBJ1-2; D is possibly TRBD1 (5 bases). V was clipped by 0 bases and J by 8 bases, with 13 bases between them. The CDR3 spans 13 residues. Per germline, CDR1 GTSNPN and CDR2 SVGIG (reference sequence). The CDR3 DNA reads TGTGCCTGGAGTGTATGGGGGGAGGGGGGCTACACCTTC. It encodes CAWSVWGEGGYTF.

As DNA, the CDR3 is TGTGCCAGCACCCCAGGAGGGAGGGCCAACTATGGCTACACCTTC. This codes for CASTPGGRANYGYTF. The chain combines TRBV5-5 with TRBJ1-2; D ambiguous. With 6 bases removed from V and 2 bases from J, the gap between germline ends came to 17 bases. The CDR3 sequence is 15 residues long. Per the germline V gene, CDR1 is SGHKS and CDR2 is YYEKEE (reference sequence).

V usage is TRBV27 and J usage is TRBJ1-6; 7 bases map to TRBD1. CDR1 is MNHEY and CDR2 is SMNVEV in the germline V gene (reference sequence). Unmatched junction bases numbered 6, after V lost 6 bases and J lost 4 bases. The CDR3 sequence is 15 residues long. CDR3 sequence (DNA): TGTGCCAGCAGAGTGAGACAGGGTTATAATTCACCCCTCCACTTT. It yields the protein CASRVRQGYNSPLHF.

CDR3 bases: TGTGCCAGCAGCGTCGGTGAGGGAATGAGGGGCTACACCTTC. Its translation is CASSVGEGMRGYTF. The gene calls are TRBV5-4 and TRBJ1-2; D is uncertain. The CDR3 sequence is 14 residues long. The V and J ends lost 4 bases and 8 bases respectively, with 18 bases between them. Germline values: CDR1 SGHNT, CDR2 YYREEE (reference sequence).

This clone was counted only a few times. The DNA of the CDR3 is TGCGCCAGCAGCGCACAGGGAGTTGTGAATGGCTACACCTTC. It codes for CASSAQGVVNGYTF. V gene TRBV4-1 combines with J gene TRBJ1-2; possibly TRBD1 for D (6 bases). The germline V gene has CDR1 MGHRA and CDR2 YSYEKL. The CDR3 is 14 amino acids. Trimming removed 5 bases from V and 6 bases from J, with 16 bases in between.

As for this clone: Other DNA sequences in the same sample also yield this CDR3. The chain combines TRBV9 with TRBJ2-1; TRBD2 matches at 11 bases. The V gene end was trimmed by 0 bases and the J gene end by 4 bases; junction bases not matched to a gene: 3. CDR1 is SGDLS, CDR2 YYNGEE, per germline. The CDR3 runs to 16 residues. Written as DNA, the CDR3 is TGTGCCAGCAGCGTAGTTGGGACTAGCGGATACAATGAGCAGTTCTTC. It yields the protein CASSVVGTSGYNEQFF.

The chain employs TRBV6-1 and TRBJ1-4, with D uncertain. Trimming took 0 bases from V and 8 from J, leaving 16 bases between them. Germline V gene data show CDR1 as MNHNS and CDR2 as SASEGT. The CDR3 is made up of 16 amino acids. The DNA of the CDR3 is TGTGCCAGCAGTGAAGCTTCCGCAAACAATGTCGAAAAACTGTTTTTT. Its translation is CASSEASANNVEKLFF.

J is TRBJ2-7 and V is TRBV25-1; perhaps TRBD2 as D (5 bases). CDR1 MGHDK and CDR2 SYGVNS come from the germline V gene. Trimming stripped 5 bases from V and 4 bases from J, with 12 bases between. The CDR3 is 13 residues long. The CDR3 reads CASSPRVRYEQYF. In DNA, the CDR3 is TGTGCCAGCAGTCCGAGGGTCCGATACGAGCAGTACTTC.